Listed below are T cell receptor beta chains from one sample, sequenced in a study of cytomegalovirus exposure and HLA in healthy donors. Produced via immunoSEQ multiplex PCR; TCRdb's table is partial and in-frame only. The profile covers under 200,000 clones, with around four fifths appearing a single time and approximately 1.3% taken by the ten largest. The sequenced sample consisted of PBMCs. The receptor source for this set is a man younger than 40 in good health and CMV-seronegative. CDR3s include the opening cysteine and the closing phenylalanine or tryptophan. The order of the fields is clone size, J gene, D gene, V gene, CDR3 DNA, CDR3 protein. A D gene is named only where the DNA matches it firmly. Expanded clones are given a class, and other clones once, few, many or no size at all.

few,TRBJ1-2,TRBD1,TRBV5-4,TGTGCCAGCAGCCGCATAACAGGGGGCAATGGCTACACCTTC,CASSRITGGNGYTF
.,TRBJ2-1,TRBD2,TRBV28,TGTGCCAGCAGTTTATCCACTAGCGGGGCCTACAATGAGCAGTTCTTC,CASSLSTSGAYNEQFF
.,TRBJ2-7,.,TRBV30,TGTGCCTGGAGTAAAACACGGACAGGGAGGGTTGGCGCCTACGAGCAGTACTTC,CAWSKTRTGRVGAYEQYF
.,TRBJ2-7,.,TRBV19,TGTGCCAGTAGTCTCGACAACGCCTACGAGCAGTACTTC,CASSLDNAYEQYF
.,TRBJ2-5,TRBD1,TRBV7-2,TGTGCCAGCAGCCCGAGGACAGGGGGCGGGGAGACCCAGTACTTC,CASSPRTGGGETQYF
.,TRBJ2-3,TRBD2,TRBV7-9,TGTGCCAGCAGCCGCGGACTAGCGGGAACAGATACGCAGTATTTT,CASSRGLAGTDTQYF
once,TRBJ2-7,TRBD1,TRBV9,TGTGCCAGCAGCGTAGGACCGGGACAGCTCTACGAGCAGTACTTC,CASSVGPGQLYEQYF
.,TRBJ2-2,.,TRBV5-1,TGCGCCAGCAGCTTGGACCCGCAGTTGCGGACCGGGGAGCTGTTTTTT,CASSLDPQLRTGELFF
.,TRBJ1-1,TRBD1,TRBV9,TGTGCCAGCAGCGCTCGATCAGGGGGAGGTACTGAAGCTTTCTTT,CASSARSGGGTEAFF
.,TRBJ2-7,TRBD1,TRBV25-1,TGTGCCAGCAGTGGATCGGCCCGACAGGGGGCCTACGAGCAGTACTTC,CASSGSARQGAYEQYF
.,TRBJ2-1,TRBD2,TRBV7-6,TGTGCCAGCAGTCGTAGCGGGAATGAGCAGTTCTTC,CASSRSGNEQFF
.,TRBJ1-4,.,TRBV9,TGTGCCAGCAGCGGACGGGACACAACTAATGAAAAACTGTTTTTT,CASSGRDTTNEKLFF
.,TRBJ1-4,TRBD1,TRBV28,TGTGCCAGCACCACTGAGGGGGCTGCTAATGAAAAACTGTTTTTT,CASTTEGAANEKLFF
.,TRBJ1-1,TRBD1,TRBV30,TGTGCCTGGAGGACAGGGATTGAAGCTTTCTTT,CAWRTGIEAFF
once,TRBJ2-5,.,TRBV6-6,TGTGCCAGCAGAGAAGGGGCTCAAGAGACCCAGTACTTC,CASREGAQETQYF
.,TRBJ2-1,.,TRBV10-2,TGCGCCAGCAGTGCCGAGGGTGAGCAGTTCTTC,CASSAEGEQFF
.,TRBJ2-5,.,TRBV7-8,TGTGCCAGCAGCTTAATGAGGGGGGAGACCCAGTACTTC,CASSLMRGETQYF
.,TRBJ2-5,.,TRBV6-5,TGTGCCAGCAGTTACTTCGGGGTGGGGCAAGAGACCCAGTACTTC,CASSYFGVGQETQYF
.,TRBJ1-4,TRBD1,TRBV28,TGTGCCAGCAGTTCATCCGGGACAGTGAATGAAAAACTGTTTTTT,CASSSSGTVNEKLFF
few,TRBJ2-2,TRBD1,TRBV2,TGTGCCTCTGGACAGGGGGGATGGAAGGACACCGGGGAGCTGTTTTTT,CASGQGGWKDTGELFF
.,TRBJ1-1,TRBD1,TRBV11-2,TGTGCCAGCAGGTTCGAACGGACAGGGGGCGCGTCGGACACTGAAGCTTTCTTT,CASRFERTGGASDTEAFF
.,TRBJ2-7,.,TRBV28,TGTGCCAGCCTCCCCATTGGGGCGGGGTACGAGCAGTACTTC,CASLPIGAGYEQYF
.,TRBJ2-7,TRBD2,TRBV15,TGTGCCACCAGCAGAGTGACGGGAGGGTCCTACGAGCAGTACTTC,CATSRVTGGSYEQYF
.,TRBJ1-1,.,TRBV30,TGTGCCTGGAGTGAGGAGGGGAACACTGAAGCTTTCTTT,CAWSEEGNTEAFF
.,TRBJ2-7,TRBD1,TRBV11-3,TGTGCCAGCAGCTTCTGGGGGGACAGGGGGCGTAACGAGCAGTACTTC,CASSFWGDRGRNEQYF
.,TRBJ1-3,.,TRBV29-1,TGCAGCGTTGAGGCCCCGGACAGTCCGGACACCATATATTTT,CSVEAPDSPDTIYF
.,TRBJ2-4,TRBD1,TRBV28,TGTGCCAGCACCACAGGGGGCGAGGGCAAAAACATTCAGTACTTC,CASTTGGEGKNIQYF
few,TRBJ2-1,.,TRBV30,TGTGCCTGGAGCCTAAGCGCATACAATGAGCAGTTCTTC,CAWSLSAYNEQFF
.,TRBJ2-3,.,TRBV4-1,TGCGCCAGCAGCCAACATCTTGGCCTCGCGGGGGATACGCAGTATTTT,CASSQHLGLAGDTQYF
.,TRBJ2-1,TRBD2,TRBV14,TGTGCCAGCCGAGAGGCTAGCGGAAATGAGCAGTTCTTC,CASREASGNEQFF
.,TRBJ2-2,.,TRBV5-1,TGCGCCAGCAGCCGGGACACAGCCACCGGGGAGCTGTTTTTT,CASSRDTATGELFF
.,TRBJ2-1,TRBD2,TRBV5-4,TGTGCCAGCAGCGCGACTAGCGGAAATGAGCAGTTCTTC,CASSATSGNEQFF
.,TRBJ2-1,TRBD2,TRBV5-6,TGTGCCAGCAGCTTGGCGGGGGGGATGTACAATGAGCAGTTCTTC,CASSLAGGMYNEQFF
.,TRBJ1-6,.,TRBV30,TGTGCCTGGAGTGTACGGGGTCAGAGCTCCTATAATTCACCCCTCCACTTT,CAWSVRGQSSYNSPLHF
once,TRBJ2-1,.,TRBV11-3,TGTGCCAGCAGCTCCGGACTGAATGAGCAGTTCTTC,CASSSGLNEQFF
few,TRBJ1-4,TRBD1,TRBV7-9,TGTGCCAGCAGCTCTATCGGGCGGACAGGCCTTAATGAAAAACTGTTTTTT,CASSSIGRTGLNEKLFF
.,TRBJ2-3,.,TRBV19,TGTGCCAGTAGTATTCAGGGTTTGACAGATACGCAGTATTTT,CASSIQGLTDTQYF
once,TRBJ1-5,.,TRBV7-9,TGTGCCAGCAGCTCAGGTTCACCCGTGGGCAATCAGCCCCAGCATTTT,CASSSGSPVGNQPQHF
.,TRBJ2-2,.,TRBV4-2,TGTGCCAGCAGCCAAGATACGGGGTACACCGGGGAGCTGTTTTTT,CASSQDTGYTGELFF
once,TRBJ2-5,TRBD1,TRBV7-2,TGTGCCAGCAGCTTAGTGGACAGGGGAGAGACCCAGTACTTC,CASSLVDRGETQYF
.,TRBJ2-1,TRBD2,TRBV7-8,TGTGCCAGCAGTTCTTGGCTAGCGGAACACAATGAGCAGTTCTTC,CASSSWLAEHNEQFF
.,TRBJ2-7,.,TRBV9,TGTGCCAGCAGCGTAGGCGTGACTACAACCTACGAGCAGTACTTC,CASSVGVTTTYEQYF
.,TRBJ1-6,.,TRBV10-1,TGCGCCATCCCAGGGGAGCATTCACCCCTCCACTTT,CAIPGEHSPLHF
few,TRBJ2-1,.,TRBV7-6,TGTGCCAGCAGCTCGTACCGGGACTTCAATGAGCAGTTCTTC,CASSSYRDFNEQFF
.,TRBJ2-1,TRBD1,TRBV18,TGTGCCAGCTCTTCTGCAGGGGGCTACAATGAGCAGTTCTTC,CASSSAGGYNEQFF
once,TRBJ2-2,TRBD2,TRBV2,TGTGCCAGCATCCTAGGACTAGCGGGGAACACCGGGGAGCTGTTTTTT,CASILGLAGNTGELFF
.,TRBJ2-3,TRBD2,TRBV30,TGTGCCTGGAGTAAGACTAGCAGCACAGATACGCAGTATTTT,CAWSKTSSTDTQYF
medium-sized,TRBJ2-2,.,TRBV7-7,TGTGCTAGCAGCGAGGGACACAACACCGGGGAGCTGTTTTTT,CASSEGHNTGELFF
.,TRBJ2-3,TRBD2,TRBV11-3,TGTGCCAGCAGCCCGGGGCTAGCGGGGGGCAGAACAGATACGCAGTATTTT,CASSPGLAGGRTDTQYF
few,TRBJ1-1,TRBD1,TRBV4-1,TGCGCCAGCAGCGACCGACAGGGCACTGAAGCTTTCTTT,CASSDRQGTEAFF
.,TRBJ2-1,.,TRBV27,TGTGCCAGCTTCCTAGGCCCGGAGCAGTTCTTC,CASFLGPEQFF
.,TRBJ1-2,.,TRBV30,TGTGCCTGGAGCCGGGAGACGGGGGTTGGGAGCTACACCTTC,CAWSRETGVGSYTF
.,TRBJ2-2,TRBD1,TRBV5-6,TGTGCCAGCAGAGACAGGGATAATATCCCCGGGGAGCTGTTTTTT,CASRDRDNIPGELFF
once,TRBJ1-1,TRBD1,TRBV6-5,TGTGCCAGCAGTTACCAAGGGGGCGCGGGTACTGAAGCTTTCTTT,CASSYQGGAGTEAFF
.,TRBJ1-2,.,TRBV5-1,TGCGCCAGCAGCGTCGGTTATAGCTATGGCTACACCTTC,CASSVGYSYGYTF
.,TRBJ2-4,.,TRBV4-3,TGCGCCAGCAGCCAAGGTGGGCTGGCTTTGGACATTCAGTACTTC,CASSQGGLALDIQYF